This TCR beta chain was captured by sequencing in a study of T cells in Graves' hyperthyroidism and ophthalmopathy. Regions amplified from RNA transcripts were the TCR beta CDR3 regions. Primed by the HTBI set, a first-round RT-PCR was run on the TCR CDR3. One entry per CDR3 protein results from TCRdb running MiXCR on the multiplex PCR reads. The table records approximately 300,000 distinct CDR3 sequences, about 18% of them present only once. V lost 1 base and J lost 15, with 19 bases in between. CDR3 length: 13 amino acids. Germline V lookup: CDR1 DFQATT, CDR2 SNEGSKA (reference sequence). Sequencing input: blood. The origin of this receptor is a woman in her fifties or sixties with Graves' ophthalmopathy. The gene calls are TRBV20-1 and TRBJ2-1; weak D call: TRBD2 (5 bases). The DNA for the CDR3 is TGCAGTGCTAGAGGAACTAACGGCCTAGCCCCGTTCTTC. Amino acid sequence: CSARGTNGLAPFF.